The 18 T cell receptor beta chains presented below share a single source sample, sequenced in a study of blood T cell repertoires in COVID-19. Here immunoSEQ multiplex PCR was the method, and the copy in TCRdb shows in-frame clones only, minus some. The sample shows over 100,000 clones, around 80% of them seen only once. The sample comprised peripheral blood. All receptors derive from a man aged 55 to 70 with active or convalescent COVID-19.

The V call is TRBV6-2 or TRBV6-3, the J call TRBJ2-3, with no clear D. Deletions cut 6 bases from V and 6 bases from J, with 10 bases between. Looked up from germline, CDR1 is MNHEY and CDR2 is SVGEGT. The CDR3 is 12 residues long. This CDR3 reads CASSTNWDTQYF. In DNA, the CDR3 is TGTGCCAGCAGCACCAACTGGGATACGCAGTATTTT.

The chain carries TRBV7-6 and TRBJ2-2, with 10 positions matching TRBD1. Germline CDR1 SGHVS, CDR2 FNYEAQ. V shed 1 base and J 3 bases; nucleotides not matched to a gene: 2. The CDR3 extends over 16 amino acids. CDR3 nucleotides: TGTGCCAGCAGCTTAGTCGGGACAGGGGACACCGGGGAGCTGTTTTTT. It yields the protein CASSLVGTGDTGELFF. Based on the CDR3 plus reference TRBV7-6 and TRBJ2-2, the full variable domain is GAGVSQSPRYKVTKRGQDVALRCDPISGHVSLYWYRQALGQGPEFLTYFNYEAQQDKSGLPNDRFSAERPEGSISTLTIQRTEQRDSAMYRCASSLVGTGDTGELFFGEGSRLTVL.

For the CDR3, the DNA is TGTGCCAGCAGCCAACGTCGCGGGGAAGGGGATACGCAGTATTTT. Translated: CASSQRRGEGDTQYF. The chain employs TRBV14 and TRBJ2-3; possibly TRBD2 for D (6 bases). The CDR3 sequence is 15 residues long. V shed 2 bases and J shed 6 bases, with 15 bases lying between them. The germline gives CDR1 SGHDN, CDR2 FVKESK.

The V call is TRBV4-1, the J call TRBJ2-7; a weak D match, TRBD1 (5 bases). V lost 4 bases and J lost 2, with 18 bases in between. CDR3 length: 16 amino acids. Looked up from germline, CDR1 is MGHRA and CDR2 is YSYEKL. CDR3 residues: CASSLETAPNPYEQYF. Written as DNA, the CDR3 is TGCGCCAGCAGCCTTGAGACAGCTCCCAACCCCTACGAGCAGTACTTC.

CDR3 residues: CASSLFALGGADGEQFF. The CDR3 DNA reads as TGTGCCAGCAGCTTATTTGCCCTAGGGGGGGCCGACGGTGAGCAGTTCTTC. This chain joins TRBV7-3 and TRBJ2-1; weak D call: TRBD2 (7 bases). CDR1 and CDR2 from the germline V gene are SGHTA and FQGTGA. The CDR3 totals 17 residues. Trimming left V 2 bases short and J 9 bases short, with 23 bases between.

This clone has only one observation. The chain links TRBV2 to TRBJ2-3; D may be TRBD1 (6 bases). Germline V lookup: CDR1 SNHLY, CDR2 FYNNEI. This CDR3 has 15 amino acids. Trimming cost V 1 base and J 0 bases, with 8 bases left between them. The chain's CDR3 is CASSEDRASTDTQYF. The CDR3 nucleotides read TGTGCCAGCAGTGAAGACAGGGCTAGCACAGATACGCAGTATTTT.

This clone was observed a handful of times. J is TRBJ1-2 and V is TRBV5-6; 7 bases fit TRBD1. With V trimmed by 2 bases and J by 2 bases, 6 bases remained unmatched. Germline assignment: CDR1 SGHDT and CDR2 YYEEEE. The CDR3 contains 15 residues. The CDR3, as DNA: TGTGCCAGCAGCTTACACGACAGGGTCAACTATGGCTACACCTTC. It yields the protein CASSLHDRVNYGYTF.

The rearrangement joins TRBV7-8 to TRBJ2-7, with 9 bases identical to TRBD1. The CDR3 has 15 amino acids. In germline, CDR1 is SGHVS, CDR2 FQNEAQ. V gave up 1 base and J gave up 4 bases; unmatched junction bases: 5. This chain's CDR3 is CASSLVGTGIYEQYF. CDR3 DNA: TGTGCCAGCAGCTTAGTAGGGACAGGGATATACGAGCAGTACTTC.

This clone was counted once. This chain links TRBV6-2 or TRBV6-3 with TRBJ1-4; D may be TRBD1 (5 bases). The V end was cut by 0 bases, the J end by 0 bases, with 11 bases between. This CDR3 has 17 residues. Germline CDR1 reads MNHEY; CDR2 reads SVGEGT. The CDR3 DNA sequence: TGTGCCAGCAGTTACTCGGGTTGGACATCAACTAATGAAAAACTGTTTTTT. As protein: CASSYSGWTSTNEKLFF.

The chain employs TRBV7-6 and TRBJ1-4; D uncertain. This CDR3 has 16 amino acids. Between the trimmed V and J ends, which lost 2 bases and 0 bases, there was a span of 10 bases. Germline-derived CDR1 and CDR2 are SGHVS and FNYEAQ. CDR3 nucleotide sequence: TGTGCCAGCAGCTTACACAGTTCCGCAACTAATGAAAAACTGTTTTTT. This codes for CASSLHSSATNEKLFF.

This chain links TRBV6-7 with TRBJ1-1, with a possible D match to TRBD1 (5 bases). TRBV6-7 is noted as an ORF with a role that remains uncertain. Trimming left V 5 bases short and J 2 bases short, with 6 bases between. CDR3 length: 12 residues. The CDR3 DNA is TGTGCCAGCAGTGACAGCAACACTGAAGCTTTCTTT. It translates to CASSDSNTEAFF.

This chain links TRBV5-5 with TRBJ2-6, with 7 bases that match TRBD1. V gave up 4 bases and J gave up 4 bases; unmatched junction bases: 11. Per the germline V gene, CDR1 is SGHKS and CDR2 is YYEKEE (reference sequence). The CDR3 consists of 17 residues. CDR3 sequence reads: CASSDDRVRTGANVLTF. The CDR3 DNA sequence: TGTGCCAGCAGCGACGACAGGGTTCGGACGGGGGCCAACGTCCTGACTTTC.

V is TRBV7-2 and J is TRBJ2-7; D might be TRBD1 (5 bases). V was trimmed by 2 bases and J by 3 bases, leaving 14 bases between them. The V gene's germline CDR1 is SGHTA and CDR2 FQGNSA. This CDR3 is 15 amino acids long. The CDR3 region is CASSLMSTDYYEQYF. In DNA, the CDR3 is TGTGCCAGCAGCTTAATGTCGACAGATTACTACGAGCAGTACTTC.

This chain uses TRBV2 with TRBJ2-1; TRBD1 matches at 8 bases. The CDR3 length is 14 residues. The V gene's germline CDR1 is SNHLY and CDR2 FYNNEI. V shed 8 bases, J shed 5 bases, and the junction held 8 bases outside the gene matches. CDR3 region: CASAPWTGNNEQFF. The CDR3 bases are TGTGCCAGCGCCCCGTGGACAGGGAACAATGAGCAGTTCTTC.

V usage is TRBV28 and J usage is TRBJ1-1, with D possibly being TRBD1 (5 bases). The CDR3 spans 14 residues. Germline lookup yields CDR1 MDHEN and CDR2 SYDVKM. The germline V and J ends were trimmed by 6 bases and 4 bases, with 15 bases remaining between them. The CDR3: CASSTQPGATEAFF. In DNA form, the CDR3 reads TGTGCCAGCAGCACCCAACCTGGGGCCACTGAAGCTTTCTTT.

This clone was observed a few times. V usage is TRBV11-2 and J usage is TRBJ2-2; D gene unclear. CDR3 length equals 15 residues. Germline CDR1 SGHAT, CDR2 FQNNGV. Trimming removed 0 bases at V and 3 bases at J, with 8 bases between. CDR3 sequence (DNA): TGTGCCAGCAGCTTAGATTCCCTTTACACCGGGGAGCTGTTTTTT. Encoded protein: CASSLDSLYTGELFF.

This clone was recorded only once. The V and J genes are TRBV9 and TRBJ2-2, with 7 bases aligning to TRBD1. Trimming at V came to 0 bases and at J to 6 bases, leaving 2 bases not matched to a gene. The CDR3 covers 14 residues. The germline gives CDR1 SGDLS, CDR2 YYNGEE. The CDR3 sequence: CASSVDRGPGELFF. DNA of the CDR3: TGTGCCAGCAGCGTAGACAGGGGACCCGGGGAGCTGTTTTTT.

The rearrangement uses TRBV11-3 and TRBJ2-2; D is undetermined. Trimming removed 5 bases from V and 5 bases from J, with 15 bases in between. This CDR3 is built from 15 residues. The germline CDR1 and CDR2 sequences are SGHNT and YENEEA. CDR3 DNA: TGTGCCAGCAGCCCCCCCCTAGGCGGAACCGGGGAGCTGTTTTTT. Its protein product is CASSPPLGGTGELFF.